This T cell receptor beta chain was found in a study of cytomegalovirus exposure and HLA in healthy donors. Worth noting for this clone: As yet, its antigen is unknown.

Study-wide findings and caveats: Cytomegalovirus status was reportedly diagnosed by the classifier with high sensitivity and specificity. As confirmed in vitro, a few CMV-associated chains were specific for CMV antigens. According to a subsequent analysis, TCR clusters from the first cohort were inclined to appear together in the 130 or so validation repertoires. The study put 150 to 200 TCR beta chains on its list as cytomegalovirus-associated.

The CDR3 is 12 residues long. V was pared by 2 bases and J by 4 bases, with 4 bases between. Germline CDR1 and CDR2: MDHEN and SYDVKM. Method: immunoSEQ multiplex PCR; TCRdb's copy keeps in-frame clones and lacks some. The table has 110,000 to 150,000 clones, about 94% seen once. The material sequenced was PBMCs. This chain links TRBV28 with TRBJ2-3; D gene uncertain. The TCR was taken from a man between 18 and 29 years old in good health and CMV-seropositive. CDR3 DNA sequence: TGTGCCAGCAGTTTAACTCCAGATACGCAGTATTTT. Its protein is CASSLTPDTQYF.